One and the same sample provided the 8 T cell receptor beta chains below, sequenced in a study of cytomegalovirus exposure and HLA in healthy donors. Primers: 60 Vbeta forward and 13 Jbeta reverse. Libraries were prepared by immunoSEQ multiplex PCR; TCRdb keeps only in-frame clonotypes and omits some of them. The sample holds 60,000 to 70,000 clones; around four fifths are singletons and the top ten take around 5.1%. The sample comprised PBMCs. These receptor sequences come from a male donor in good health and CMV-seropositive.

The chain combines TRBV7-6 with TRBJ2-7, with D possibly matching TRBD2 (7 bases). CDR1 SGHVS and CDR2 FNYEAQ come from the germline V gene. The CDR3 totals 15 residues. With 3 bases removed from V and 0 bases from J, the gap between germline ends came to 12 bases. The chain's CDR3 is CASSFGGLSSYEQYF. CDR3 DNA sequence: TGTGCCAGCAGCTTCGGGGGGCTGAGCTCCTACGAGCAGTACTTC. Complete variable domain (other parts from reference TRBV7-6 and TRBJ2-7): GAGVSQSPRYKVTKRGQDVALRCDPISGHVSLYWYRQALGQGPEFLTYFNYEAQQDKSGLPNDRFSAERPEGSISTLTIQRTEQRDSAMYRCASSFGGLSSYEQYFGPGTRLTVT.

The chain employs TRBV27 and TRBJ1-1, with D unresolved. V was cut by 2 bases and J by 6 bases, with 10 bases left in between. The germline V gene encodes CDR1 MNHEY and CDR2 SMNVEV (reference sequence). The CDR3 is made up of 13 amino acids. CDR3 sequence: CASSLNAAPEAFF. CDR3 DNA sequence: TGTGCCAGCAGTTTAAACGCGGCCCCTGAAGCTTTCTTT.

This clone was found a few times. The chain combines TRBV14 with TRBJ1-1; no definite D call. The CDR3 loop spans 13 amino acids. V lost 8 bases and J 4 bases, leaving 14 bases between the germline ends. Germline-derived CDR1 and CDR2 are SGHDN and FVKESK. The CDR3 loop reads CASGQSPRTEAFF. The DNA for the CDR3 is TGTGCCAGCGGGCAATCCCCCCGCACTGAAGCTTTCTTT.

The rearrangement links TRBV6-6 to TRBJ2-5; D may be TRBD1 or TRBD2 (5 bases each). The CDR3 has 12 residues. The germline V gene encodes CDR1 MNHNY and CDR2 SVGAGI (reference sequence). Trimming took off 6 bases at V and 5 bases at J, with 10 bases between the two ends. The CDR3: CASSYGAETQYF. The CDR3 nucleotides read TGTGCCAGCAGCTACGGGGCGGAGACCCAGTACTTC.

Written as DNA, the CDR3 is TGTGCCAGCAGCGCAGCGAACACCGGGGAGCTGTTTTTT. Translation: CASSAANTGELFF. The rearrangement joins TRBV9 to TRBJ2-2; D unresolved. In germline, CDR1 is SGDLS, CDR2 YYNGEE. Trimming stripped 3 bases from V and 0 bases from J, with 3 bases between. This CDR3 comprises 13 residues.

The chain uses TRBV7-2 and TRBJ1-3, with 7 nucleotides matching TRBD1. V shed 4 bases and J 2 bases; nucleotides not matched to a gene: 5. The length of the CDR3 is 15 residues. The germline V gene has CDR1 SGHTA and CDR2 FQGNSA. CDR3 residues: CASSSYQGAGNTIYF. In DNA, the CDR3 is TGTGCCAGCAGCTCTTACCAGGGGGCTGGAAACACCATATATTTT.

The sample holds a few counts of this clone. This rearrangement joins TRBV5-8 to TRBJ1-6; D ambiguous. Germline-derived CDR1 and CDR2 are SGHTS and YDEGEE. The ends were cut back, 5 bases at V and 10 bases at J, with 16 bases in the middle. The CDR3 length is 14 residues. The DNA for the CDR3 is TGTGCCAGCAGACCGCGGGCAGGAGGCTCACCCCTCCACTTT. Encoded protein: CASRPRAGGSPLHF.

In the case of this clone: This specimen includes other DNA sequences encoding the same CDR3. This sequence joins TRBV2 and TRBJ2-7; D gene uncertain. The CDR3 is 10 amino acids. Germline-derived CDR1 and CDR2 are SNHLY and FYNNEI. Trimming cost V 6 bases and J 4 bases, with 4 bases left between them. Here the CDR3 DNA reads TGTGCCAGCAGCTTATACGAGCAGTACTTC. Amino acids: CASSLYEQYF.